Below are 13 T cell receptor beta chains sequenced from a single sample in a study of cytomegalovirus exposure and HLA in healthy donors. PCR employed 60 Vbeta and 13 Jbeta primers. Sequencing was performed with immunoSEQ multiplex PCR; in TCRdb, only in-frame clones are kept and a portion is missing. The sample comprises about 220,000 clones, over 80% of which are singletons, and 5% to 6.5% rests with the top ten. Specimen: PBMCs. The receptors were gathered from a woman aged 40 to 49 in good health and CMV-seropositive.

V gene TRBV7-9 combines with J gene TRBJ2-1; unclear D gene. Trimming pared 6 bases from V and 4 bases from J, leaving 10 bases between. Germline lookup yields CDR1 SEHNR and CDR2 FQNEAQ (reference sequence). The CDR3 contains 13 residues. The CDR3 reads CASRGADYNEQFF. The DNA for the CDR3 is TGTGCCAGCAGGGGCGCCGATTACAATGAGCAGTTCTTC.

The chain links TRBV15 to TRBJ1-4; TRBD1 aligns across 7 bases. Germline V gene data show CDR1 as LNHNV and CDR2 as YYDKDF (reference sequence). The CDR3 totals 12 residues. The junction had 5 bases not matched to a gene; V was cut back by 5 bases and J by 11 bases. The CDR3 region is CATSVRDSKLFF. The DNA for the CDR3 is TGTGCCACCAGCGTCCGGGACAGCAAACTGTTTTTT.

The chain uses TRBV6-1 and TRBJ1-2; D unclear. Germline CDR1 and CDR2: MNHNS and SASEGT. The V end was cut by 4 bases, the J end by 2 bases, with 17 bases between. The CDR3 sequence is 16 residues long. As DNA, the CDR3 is TGTGCCAGCAGTGCCCTGGGAGGGTATCGGAACTATGGCTACACCTTC. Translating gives CASSALGGYRNYGYTF.

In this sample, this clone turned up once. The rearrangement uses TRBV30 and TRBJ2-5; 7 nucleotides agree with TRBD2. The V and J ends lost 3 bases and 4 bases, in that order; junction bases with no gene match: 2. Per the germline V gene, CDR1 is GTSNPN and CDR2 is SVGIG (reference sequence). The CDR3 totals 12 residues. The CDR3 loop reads CAWRTSRETQYF. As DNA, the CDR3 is TGTGCCTGGAGGACTAGCAGAGAGACCCAGTACTTC. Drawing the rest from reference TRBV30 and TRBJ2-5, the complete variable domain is SQTIHQWPATLVQPVGSPLSLECTVEGTSNPNLYWYRQAAGRGLQLLFYSVGIGQISSEVPQNLSASRPQDRQFILSSKKLLLSDSGFYLCAWRTSRETQYFGPGTRLLVL.

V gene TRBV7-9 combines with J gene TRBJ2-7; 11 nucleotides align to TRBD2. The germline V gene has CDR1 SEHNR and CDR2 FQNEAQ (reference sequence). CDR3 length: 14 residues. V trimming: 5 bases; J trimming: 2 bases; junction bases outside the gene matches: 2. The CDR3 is CASSPSGGPYEQYF. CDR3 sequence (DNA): TGTGCCAGCAGCCCTAGCGGGGGGCCCTACGAGCAGTACTTC.

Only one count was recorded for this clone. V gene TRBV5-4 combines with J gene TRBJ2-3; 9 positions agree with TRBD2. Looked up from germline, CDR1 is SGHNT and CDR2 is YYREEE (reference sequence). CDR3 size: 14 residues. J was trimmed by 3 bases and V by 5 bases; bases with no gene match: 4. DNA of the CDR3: TGTGCCAGCAGTATAGCGGGGGATACAGATACGCAGTATTTT. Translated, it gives CASSIAGDTDTQYF.

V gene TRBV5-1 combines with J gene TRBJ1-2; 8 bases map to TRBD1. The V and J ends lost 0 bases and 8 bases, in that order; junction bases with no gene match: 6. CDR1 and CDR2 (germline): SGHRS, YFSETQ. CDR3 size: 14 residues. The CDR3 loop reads CASSLEQGARGYTF. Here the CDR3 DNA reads TGCGCCAGCAGCTTGGAGCAGGGGGCTAGGGGCTACACCTTC. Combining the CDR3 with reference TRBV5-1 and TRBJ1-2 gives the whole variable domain KAGVTQTPRYLIKTRGQQVTLSCSPISGHRSVSWYQQTPGQGLQFLFEYFSETQRNKGNFPGRFSGRQFSNSRSEMNVSTLELGDSALYLCASSLEQGARGYTFGSGTRLTVV.

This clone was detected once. The CDR3 DNA reads as TGTGCCAGCAGCCTCGTCCCTAGTACAGGGACTGAAGCTTTCTTT. Translated, it gives CASSLVPSTGTEAFF. V and J are TRBV11-2 and TRBJ1-1; a weak D match, TRBD1 (6 bases). CDR3 length: 15 amino acids. CDR1 is SGHAT, CDR2 FQNNGV, per germline. V dropped 5 bases and J dropped 5 bases, with 18 bases sitting between them.

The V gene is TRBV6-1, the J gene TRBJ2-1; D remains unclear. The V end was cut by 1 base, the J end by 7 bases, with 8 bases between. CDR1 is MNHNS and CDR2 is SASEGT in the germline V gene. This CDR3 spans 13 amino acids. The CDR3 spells CASSEVTQNEQFF. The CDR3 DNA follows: TGTGCCAGCAGTGAAGTAACCCAGAATGAGCAGTTCTTC.

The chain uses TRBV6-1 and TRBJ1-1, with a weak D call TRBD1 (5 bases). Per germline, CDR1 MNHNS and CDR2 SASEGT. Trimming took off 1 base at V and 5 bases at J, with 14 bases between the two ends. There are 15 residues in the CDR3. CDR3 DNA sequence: TGTGCCAGCAGTGAAGGGAGTGGGGGGAGGACTGAAGCTTTCTTT. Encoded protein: CASSEGSGGRTEAFF.

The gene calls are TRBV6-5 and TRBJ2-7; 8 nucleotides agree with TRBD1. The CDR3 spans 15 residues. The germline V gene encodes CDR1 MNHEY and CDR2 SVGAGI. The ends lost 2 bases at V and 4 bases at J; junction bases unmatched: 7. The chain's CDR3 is CASSYTWDRTYEQYF. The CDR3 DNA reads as TGTGCCAGCAGTTACACGTGGGACAGGACTTACGAGCAGTACTTC.

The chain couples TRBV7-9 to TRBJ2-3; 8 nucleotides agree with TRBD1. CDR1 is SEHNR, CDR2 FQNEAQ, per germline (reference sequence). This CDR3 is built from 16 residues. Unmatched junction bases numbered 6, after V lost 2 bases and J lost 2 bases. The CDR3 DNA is TGTGCCAGCAGCTTATGGCAGGGGGCCGACACAGATACGCAGTATTTT. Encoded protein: CASSLWQGADTDTQYF.

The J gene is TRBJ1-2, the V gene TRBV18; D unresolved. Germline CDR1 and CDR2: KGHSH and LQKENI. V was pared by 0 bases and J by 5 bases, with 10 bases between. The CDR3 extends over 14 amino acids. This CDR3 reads CASSPPDAEYGYTF. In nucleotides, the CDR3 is TGTGCCAGCTCACCACCTGATGCCGAGTATGGCTACACCTTC.